A selection of T cell receptor beta chains follows, all from one sample in a study of T cells after somatic rescue of genetic block. TCRdb's table, derived via immunoSEQ multiplex PCR, lists solely in-frame clones and lacks some. The sample records about 120,000 clones, about 89% being singletons. The source material was peripheral blood mononuclear cells (PBMCs). These receptors came from a woman aged 18-29 years. Both conserved end residues are part of each CDR3. The D gene is left open where the match is weak. A row's size may be missing; if present it is once, few, many or a size class.

abundance: .; v_gene: TRBV30; j_gene: TRBJ2-3; d_gene: .; CDR3aa: CAWSGWPSKDTQYF; CDR3nt: TGTGCCTGGAGTGGGTGGCCTAGCAAAGATACGCAGTATTTT
abundance: .; v_gene: TRBV27; j_gene: TRBJ1-2; d_gene: TRBD1; CDR3aa: CASSLGSGGFGYTF; CDR3nt: TGTGCCAGCAGTTTGGGGTCAGGGGGCTTTGGCTACACCTTC
abundance: few; v_gene: TRBV6-5; j_gene: TRBJ1-1; d_gene: .; CDR3aa: CASRGLSEAFF; CDR3nt: TGTGCCAGCAGAGGACTCTCTGAAGCTTTCTTT
abundance: .; v_gene: TRBV11-2; j_gene: TRBJ2-3; d_gene: TRBD1; CDR3aa: CASSSGQATDTQYF; CDR3nt: TGTGCCAGCAGCTCGGGACAGGCCACAGATACGCAGTATTTT
abundance: .; v_gene: TRBV4-2; j_gene: TRBJ1-5; d_gene: .; CDR3aa: CASSPWGGDQPQHF; CDR3nt: TGTGCCAGCAGCCCGTGGGGTGGCGATCAGCCCCAGCATTTT
abundance: .; v_gene: TRBV20-1; j_gene: TRBJ2-1; d_gene: .; CDR3aa: CSARVGGQFF; CDR3nt: TGCAGTGCTAGAGTAGGTGGGCAGTTCTTC
abundance: .; v_gene: TRBV5-1; j_gene: TRBJ2-3; d_gene: TRBD2; CDR3aa: CASSLASSSGALSTDTQYF; CDR3nt: TGCGCCAGCAGCTTGGCCTCGTCTAGCGGGGCCCTTAGCACAGATACGCAGTATTTT
abundance: .; v_gene: TRBV15; j_gene: TRBJ2-5; d_gene: TRBD1; CDR3aa: CATSQGQSNGETQYF; CDR3nt: TGTGCCACCAGTCAGGGACAGAGCAACGGAGAGACCCAGTACTTC
abundance: .; v_gene: TRBV28; j_gene: TRBJ2-7; d_gene: .; CDR3aa: CASSYRGSREQYF; CDR3nt: TGTGCCAGCAGCTACCGGGGGAGCCGCGAGCAGTACTTC
abundance: few; v_gene: TRBV6-1; j_gene: TRBJ1-6; d_gene: TRBD1; CDR3aa: CASSETGDNSPLHF; CDR3nt: TGTGCCAGCAGTGAGACAGGGGACAATTCACCCCTCCACTTT
abundance: .; v_gene: TRBV9; j_gene: TRBJ1-2; d_gene: TRBD1; CDR3aa: CASSPRDSYGYTF; CDR3nt: TGTGCCAGCAGCCCCCGGGACAGCTATGGCTACACCTTC
abundance: once; v_gene: TRBV7-2; j_gene: TRBJ2-3; d_gene: TRBD2; CDR3aa: CASSPTSGKDTQYF; CDR3nt: TGTGCCAGCAGCCCGACTAGCGGGAAAGATACGCAGTATTTT
abundance: .; v_gene: TRBV6-4; j_gene: TRBJ2-1; d_gene: TRBD2; CDR3aa: CASSEYSGGHGYNEQFF; CDR3nt: TGTGCCAGCAGTGAGTACAGCGGGGGTCACGGGTACAATGAGCAGTTCTTC
abundance: .; v_gene: TRBV27; j_gene: TRBJ2-2; d_gene: TRBD2; CDR3aa: CASSLTSGGTGELFF; CDR3nt: TGTGCCAGCAGTTTGACTAGCGGGGGCACCGGGGAGCTGTTTTTT
abundance: .; v_gene: TRBV7-2; j_gene: TRBJ1-1; d_gene: .; CDR3aa: CASTLSTVNTEAFF; CDR3nt: TGTGCCAGCACTTTATCTACGGTGAACACTGAAGCTTTCTTT
abundance: .; v_gene: TRBV5-6; j_gene: TRBJ1-6; d_gene: TRBD1; CDR3aa: CASSFDRGNNSPLHF; CDR3nt: TGTGCCAGCAGCTTCGACAGGGGGAATAATTCACCCCTCCACTTT
abundance: once; v_gene: TRBV7-6; j_gene: TRBJ1-2; d_gene: .; CDR3aa: CASSPNNYGYTF; CDR3nt: TGTGCCAGCAGCCCCAATAACTATGGCTACACCTTC
abundance: .; v_gene: TRBV6-1; j_gene: TRBJ2-3; d_gene: TRBD2; CDR3aa: CASRVSGVTDTQYF; CDR3nt: TGTGCCAGCAGGGTTAGCGGGGTCACAGATACGCAGTATTTT
abundance: few; v_gene: TRBV18; j_gene: TRBJ1-2; d_gene: .; CDR3aa: CASSPQPDSDGYTF; CDR3nt: TGTGCCAGCTCACCACAGCCTGACAGCGATGGCTACACCTTC
abundance: few; v_gene: TRBV29-1; j_gene: TRBJ1-1; d_gene: .; CDR3aa: CSVVGGPMNTEAFF; CDR3nt: TGCAGCGTTGTTGGGGGGCCGATGAACACTGAAGCTTTCTTT
abundance: .; v_gene: TRBV2; j_gene: TRBJ1-2; d_gene: .; CDR3aa: CASIQTQEAYGYTF; CDR3nt: TGTGCCAGCATTCAGACGCAGGAGGCCTATGGCTACACCTTC
abundance: .; v_gene: TRBV2; j_gene: TRBJ1-3; d_gene: .; CDR3aa: CASSDVTLFGNTIYF; CDR3nt: TGTGCCAGCAGTGATGTCACCCTTTTTGGAAACACCATATATTTT
abundance: .; v_gene: TRBV7-6; j_gene: TRBJ1-2; d_gene: TRBD1; CDR3aa: CASSFRTGGSGYTF; CDR3nt: TGTGCCAGCAGCTTCAGGACAGGGGGAAGTGGCTACACCTTC
abundance: once; v_gene: TRBV4-1; j_gene: TRBJ1-1; d_gene: .; CDR3aa: CASAQGTEAFF; CDR3nt: TGCGCCAGCGCCCAGGGCACTGAAGCTTTCTTT
abundance: .; v_gene: TRBV18; j_gene: TRBJ1-1; d_gene: TRBD1; CDR3aa: CASSPPRMRGLTNTEAFF; CDR3nt: TGTGCCAGCTCACCACCGAGGATGAGGGGGCTCACGAACACTGAAGCTTTCTTT
abundance: .; v_gene: TRBV9; j_gene: TRBJ1-2; d_gene: .; CDR3aa: CASSVEGTGYYGYTF; CDR3nt: TGTGCCAGCAGCGTAGAGGGAACAGGGTACTATGGCTACACCTTC
abundance: .; v_gene: TRBV6-5; j_gene: TRBJ1-2; d_gene: .; CDR3aa: CASSYSVGGNYGYTF; CDR3nt: TGTGCCAGCAGTTACTCTGTAGGAGGGAACTATGGCTACACCTTC
abundance: .; v_gene: TRBV14; j_gene: TRBJ2-7; d_gene: TRBD1; CDR3aa: CASSTRQGIYEQYF; CDR3nt: TGTGCCAGCAGCACGAGACAGGGGATCTACGAGCAGTACTTC
abundance: .; v_gene: TRBV2; j_gene: TRBJ1-2; d_gene: .; CDR3aa: CASSEGPGGNYGYTF; CDR3nt: TGTGCCAGCAGTGAAGGGCCTGGGGGGAACTATGGCTACACCTTC
abundance: .; v_gene: TRBV30; j_gene: TRBJ1-6; d_gene: .; CDR3aa: CAWSVLGADSPLHF; CDR3nt: TGTGCCTGGAGTGTACTGGGGGCTGATTCACCCCTCCACTTT
abundance: .; v_gene: TRBV5-1; j_gene: TRBJ2-7; d_gene: TRBD1; CDR3aa: CASSLRDRYEQYF; CDR3nt: TGCGCCAGCAGCTTGAGGGACAGGTACGAGCAGTACTTC
abundance: .; v_gene: TRBV2; j_gene: TRBJ2-2; d_gene: TRBD1; CDR3aa: CASSGQGFTGELFF; CDR3nt: TGTGCCAGCAGCGGACAGGGATTTACCGGGGAGCTGTTTTTT
abundance: .; v_gene: TRBV4-1; j_gene: TRBJ1-1; d_gene: .; CDR3aa: CASSPNGGNTEAFF; CDR3nt: TGCGCCAGCAGCCCAAACGGGGGGAACACTGAAGCTTTCTTT
abundance: .; v_gene: TRBV25-1; j_gene: TRBJ1-1; d_gene: .; CDR3aa: CASSFRGLNTEAFF; CDR3nt: TGTGCCAGCAGTTTCCGGGGGTTGAACACTGAAGCTTTCTTT
abundance: .; v_gene: TRBV16; j_gene: TRBJ2-7; d_gene: TRBD1; CDR3aa: CASSQSGTGVSYEQYF; CDR3nt: TGTGCCAGCAGCCAATCTGGGACAGGGGTATCCTACGAGCAGTACTTC
abundance: .; v_gene: TRBV5-6; j_gene: TRBJ2-1; d_gene: .; CDR3aa: CASSSASQGSNEQFF; CDR3nt: TGTGCCAGCAGCTCCGCGTCTCAGGGTAGCAATGAGCAGTTCTTC
abundance: .; v_gene: TRBV27; j_gene: TRBJ1-2; d_gene: .; CDR3aa: CASSPGQTYGYTF; CDR3nt: TGTGCCAGCAGTCCTGGACAGACGTATGGCTACACCTTC
abundance: .; v_gene: TRBV7-6; j_gene: TRBJ2-2; d_gene: .; CDR3aa: CASRVRTERGELFF; CDR3nt: TGTGCCAGCAGAGTGAGGACAGAAAGGGGGGAGCTGTTTTTT
abundance: .; v_gene: TRBV7-9; j_gene: TRBJ2-7; d_gene: .; CDR3aa: CASSPEDQGPSHEQYF; CDR3nt: TGTGCCAGCAGCCCCGAAGACCAGGGCCCTTCCCACGAGCAGTACTTC
abundance: .; v_gene: TRBV5-1; j_gene: TRBJ2-1; d_gene: TRBD1; CDR3aa: CASSLVGQENNEQFF; CDR3nt: TGCGCCAGCAGCTTGGTTGGACAGGAAAACAATGAGCAGTTCTTC
abundance: .; v_gene: TRBV30; j_gene: TRBJ1-1; d_gene: TRBD1; CDR3aa: CAWSRGRQGVGNTEAFF; CDR3nt: TGTGCCTGGAGTAGGGGCCGACAGGGGGTCGGGAACACTGAAGCTTTCTTT
abundance: .; v_gene: TRBV27; j_gene: TRBJ2-7; d_gene: TRBD1; CDR3aa: CASSLGQGTYEQYF; CDR3nt: TGTGCCAGCAGTCTGGGACAGGGGACCTACGAGCAGTACTTC
abundance: once; v_gene: TRBV7-2; j_gene: TRBJ2-1; d_gene: TRBD2; CDR3aa: CASKLLGGGSYNEQFF; CDR3nt: TGTGCCAGCAAACTCCTTGGGGGGGGCTCCTACAATGAGCAGTTCTTC
abundance: .; v_gene: TRBV6-6; j_gene: TRBJ1-6; d_gene: TRBD1; CDR3aa: CASSRGAGGSSPLHF; CDR3nt: TGTGCCAGCAGCCGGGGTGCAGGGGGAAGCTCACCCCTCCACTTT
abundance: .; v_gene: TRBV6-8; j_gene: TRBJ2-7; d_gene: TRBD2; CDR3aa: CASSTDSGGASYEQYF; CDR3nt: TGTGCCAGCAGTACGGATAGCGGGGGGGCCTCCTACGAGCAGTACTTC
abundance: .; v_gene: TRBV29-1; j_gene: TRBJ1-1; d_gene: .; CDR3aa: CSAIPWAQQKNTEAFF; CDR3nt: TGCAGCGCAATCCCCTGGGCCCAACAGAAGAACACTGAAGCTTTCTTT
abundance: .; v_gene: TRBV5-1; j_gene: TRBJ2-7; d_gene: TRBD2; CDR3aa: CASSDTSGVGEQYF; CDR3nt: TGCGCCAGCAGCGATACTAGCGGGGTAGGGGAGCAGTACTTC
abundance: .; v_gene: TRBV4-3; j_gene: TRBJ1-2; d_gene: .; CDR3aa: CASSQSSSRVLGYTF; CDR3nt: TGCGCCAGCAGCCAATCCTCTAGCAGGGTACTTGGCTACACCTTC
abundance: few; v_gene: TRBV11-2; j_gene: TRBJ1-5; d_gene: .; CDR3aa: CASSLGLSQPQHF; CDR3nt: TGTGCCAGCAGCTTAGGGTTGAGTCAGCCCCAGCATTTT
abundance: .; v_gene: TRBV29-1; j_gene: TRBJ1-2; d_gene: .; CDR3aa: CSADTANYGYTF; CDR3nt: TGCAGCGCGGACACTGCTAACTATGGCTACACCTTC
abundance: .; v_gene: TRBV2; j_gene: TRBJ1-6; d_gene: .; CDR3aa: CASSESGFSSYNSPLHF; CDR3nt: TGTGCCAGCAGTGAAAGTGGGTTTTCCTCCTATAATTCACCCCTCCACTTT
abundance: .; v_gene: TRBV18; j_gene: TRBJ1-3; d_gene: TRBD1; CDR3aa: CASSPETGVGNTIYF; CDR3nt: TGTGCCAGCTCACCAGAGACAGGGGTTGGAAACACCATATATTTT
abundance: .; v_gene: TRBV5-8; j_gene: TRBJ2-3; d_gene: .; CDR3aa: CASSLGRTLSVTQYF; CDR3nt: TGTGCCAGCAGCTTGGGACGGACCCTCAGCGTTACGCAGTATTTT
abundance: .; v_gene: TRBV7-2; j_gene: TRBJ2-7; d_gene: .; CDR3aa: CASSLGLRAGTEQYF; CDR3nt: TGTGCCAGCAGCTTAGGGCTCCGGGCAGGGACCGAGCAGTACTTC
abundance: few; v_gene: TRBV9; j_gene: TRBJ1-1; d_gene: TRBD1; CDR3aa: CASSGRDRVTEAFF; CDR3nt: TGTGCCAGCAGCGGCCGGGACAGGGTAACTGAAGCTTTCTTT
abundance: once; v_gene: TRBV28; j_gene: TRBJ1-5; d_gene: .; CDR3aa: CASNTHGGNQPQHF; CDR3nt: TGTGCCAGCAATACCCACGGGGGAAACCAGCCCCAGCATTTT
abundance: .; v_gene: TRBV29-1; j_gene: TRBJ1-6; d_gene: .; CDR3aa: CSVQDGDSPLHF; CDR3nt: TGCAGCGTTCAGGACGGAGATTCACCCCTCCACTTT
abundance: .; v_gene: TRBV19; j_gene: TRBJ1-1; d_gene: TRBD1; CDR3aa: CASSILTGDTEAFF; CDR3nt: TGTGCCAGTAGTATCCTCACAGGGGACACTGAAGCTTTCTTT
abundance: .; v_gene: TRBV7-3; j_gene: TRBJ1-1; d_gene: TRBD1; CDR3aa: CASSRDRNTEAFF; CDR3nt: TGTGCCAGCAGCCGGGACAGAAACACTGAAGCTTTCTTT